This T cell receptor (beta chain) is from a study of immune evolution from preneoplasia to lung adenocarcinoma. Study results and caveats: Later-stage lesions seemingly showed higher T cell density and diversity than normal lung. Normal lung had the highest top T cell clone frequencies.

This CDR3 is 13 amino acids long. The V and J ends lost 5 bases and 4 bases respectively, with 11 bases between them. Germline CDR1 reads SGHNT; CDR2 reads YENEEA. Resections took place in Japan or China from the mid-2010s to the late 2010s. The data were produced by immunoSEQ multiplex PCR, yet TCRdb's version contains in-frame clones alone and is incomplete. The table records 5,000 or so clones, around 81% of them present only once. A word on this clone: Its antigen is still unknown.

The chain employs TRBV11-3 and TRBJ1-1; weak D call: TRBD1 (6 bases). This clonotype was obtained from a person in their sixties or seventies with lung adenocarcinoma. Sequencing input: FFPE minimally invasive lung adenocarcinoma tissue. The CDR3 sequence: CASSREGGTEAFF. Here the CDR3 DNA reads TGTGCCAGCAGCCGGGAGGGGGGCACTGAAGCTTTCTTT. Together with reference TRBV11-3 and TRBJ1-1, the CDR3 gives the full variable domain: EAGVVQSPRYKIIEKKQPVAFWCNPISGHNTLYWYLQNLGQGPELLIRYENEEAVDDSQLPKDRFSAERLKGVDSTLKIQPAELGDSAVYLCASSREGGTEAFFGQGTRLTVV.